This T cell receptor (beta chain) comes out of a study of OX40 agonist ivuxolimab in advanced cancers. The repertoire was sequenced with immunoSEQ multiplex PCR; TCRdb's copy has only in-frame clones and lacks some. Of over 75,000 clones detected, about 90% appear once; the ten largest clones hold 1.5% to 2%. This clone was picked up one time. Material: CD4+ or CD8+ T cells sorted from blood, obtained in a trial of the OX40 agonist ivuxolimab. This receptor was obtained from an adult with an advanced solid tumor such as melanoma, head and neck, liver or kidney cancer.

The CDR3 region is CASSPGTGSYNEQFF. CDR3 DNA: TGCGCCAGCAGCCCCGGGACAGGGTCCTACAATGAGCAGTTCTTC. This chain uses TRBV5-1 with TRBJ2-1, with TRBD1 identical over 9 bases. The length of the CDR3 is 15 residues. CDR1 SGHRS and CDR2 YFSETQ come from the germline V gene. Losses at the gene ends were 4 bases for V and 1 base for J; bases not matched to a gene: 3. The entire variable domain, with the rest obtained from reference TRBV5-1 and TRBJ2-1, is as follows: KAGVTQTPRYLIKTRGQQVTLSCSPISGHRSVSWYQQTPGQGLQFLFEYFSETQRNKGNFPGRFSGRQFSNSRSEMNVSTLELGDSALYLCASSPGTGSYNEQFFGPGTRLTVL.